This TCR beta chain derives from a study of identical twins. CDR3 length: 14 residues. Losses at the gene ends were 10 bases for V and 1 base for J; bases not matched to a gene: 7. TCRdb re-derived calls from the 5' RACE reads in MiXCR, one entry per CDR3 protein. The sample lists approximately 700,000 distinct CDR3 sequences, 18% seen once, with over 10% in the top ten. Comment on this clonotype: Its specificity is not known.

Overall study findings and caveats: High-abundance cord blood beta clonotypes had fewer insertions; memory repertoires showed none. Models came in too low on out-of-frame TCR alpha sharing in monozygotic twins.

The same data also contributed to another study, on T cells expressing NK-cell markers. As that report states: Sequencing covered eight donors, seven HCMV-seropositive and one seronegative.

Sequenced: PBMCs. The sequence was collected from a woman between 18 and 30 years old in good health. This chain joins TRBV12-3 or TRBV12-4 and TRBJ1-3; 7 nucleotides line up with TRBD1. The CDR3 nucleotides are TGTGCCACCGACAGGGTACGATCTGGAAACACCATATATTTT. Protein sequence: CATDRVRSGNTIYF.